The TCR beta chain under discussion was sequenced for a study of lymphopenia after photon versus proton radiotherapy. This CDR3 region has 13 residues. Germline V lookup: CDR1 SGHDT, CDR2 YYEEEE. V lost 2 bases to trimming and J lost 10 bases, with 15 bases between them. The protocol was immunoSEQ multiplex PCR, while the TCRdb copy is restricted to in-frame clones and leaves out a portion. The sample includes 68,000 or so clones, approximately 90% of them seen just once. Study findings and constraints: Oligoclonal CD8+ Temra expansion after nadir drove photon patients' diversity drop.

This clone appeared a single time. As yet, its antigen is unknown. The V and J genes are TRBV5-6 and TRBJ1-1; D is ambiguous. This TCR derives from a woman between 70 and 85 years old with pancreatic cancer. This specimen was peripheral blood, taken from a patient treated with photon-based radiotherapy. This CDR3 is CASSLFLYFGAFF. The DNA for the CDR3 is TGTGCCAGCAGCTTATTTTTGTATTTCGGAGCTTTCTTT.